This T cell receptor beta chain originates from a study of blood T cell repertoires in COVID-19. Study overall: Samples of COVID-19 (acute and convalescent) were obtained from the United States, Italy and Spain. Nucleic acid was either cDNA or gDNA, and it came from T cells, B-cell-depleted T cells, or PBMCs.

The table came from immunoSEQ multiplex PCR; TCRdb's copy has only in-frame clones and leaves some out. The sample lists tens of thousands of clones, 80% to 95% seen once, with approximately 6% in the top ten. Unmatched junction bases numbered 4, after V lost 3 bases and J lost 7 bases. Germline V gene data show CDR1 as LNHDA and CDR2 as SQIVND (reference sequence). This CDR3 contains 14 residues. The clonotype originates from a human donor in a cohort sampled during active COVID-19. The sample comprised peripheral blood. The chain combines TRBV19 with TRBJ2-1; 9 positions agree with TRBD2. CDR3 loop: CASSMGLALNEQFF. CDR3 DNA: TGTGCCAGTAGTATGGGACTAGCTCTTAATGAGCAGTTCTTC.